This entry concerns a single T cell receptor beta chain. These data come from a study of blood T cell repertoires in COVID-19. Looked up from germline, CDR1 is SGHRS and CDR2 is YFSETQ. This CDR3 contains 13 residues. The ends were cut back, 7 bases at V and 4 bases at J, with 13 bases in the middle. Per the original methods: Amplification of reference gene primers was used by the study to estimate nucleated cell counts. Sequencing was performed with immunoSEQ multiplex PCR; in TCRdb, only in-frame clones are kept and a portion is missing. Clonal size and the V and J genes are those of that table, whereas D and trimming came from the DNA. The data contain some 200,000 clones, just over 85% of them singletons.

The J gene is TRBJ2-3, the V gene TRBV5-1; no firm D call. The TCR comes from a man aged 50-59 years with acute or convalescent COVID-19. Source material: peripheral blood. CDR3 in amino acids: CASGDSVADTQYF. The CDR3 DNA is TGCGCCAGCGGAGATAGTGTGGCAGATACGCAGTATTTT.